This is a list of T cell receptor beta chains from one sample in a study of PD-L1 blockade in urothelial cancer. Data came from immunoSEQ multiplex PCR; TCRdb stores just in-frame clones and leaves some out. The table shows 70,000 to 75,000 clones, with 84% occurring only once. Material: PBMCs, obtained around atezolizumab (anti-PD-L1) treatment. Receptor source: a woman aged 70-85 years with urothelial cancer. The CDR3 runs from the conserved cysteine through the conserved F or W. A D gene is named only where the DNA matches it firmly. Clone size is shown for a subset of rows, as once, few, many or a class of expanded clone.

CDR3 DNA	CDR3 protein	V gene	J gene	clone size	D gene
TGTGCCAGCAGCTCGCCTCACGGGGACTTCCACCCTTCAGATACGCAGTATTTT	CASSSPHGDFHPSDTQYF	TRBV13	TRBJ2-3	-	-
TGTGCCAGCTCACCCTCGGGGGTAAAGAACACTGAAGCTTTCTTT	CASSPSGVKNTEAFF	TRBV18	TRBJ1-1	-	-
TGTGCCAGCAGGCTCCTCGGGTACAATGAGCAGTTCTTC	CASRLLGYNEQFF	TRBV27	TRBJ2-1	-	-
TGCGCCAGCAGCTTGGGCGGGGGCCTCCAAGAGACCCAGTACTTC	CASSLGGGLQETQYF	TRBV5-1	TRBJ2-5	-	-
TGTGCCAGCAGCGGGCCGGAAACGGGGAATGAGCAGTTCTTC	CASSGPETGNEQFF	TRBV5-1	TRBJ2-1	once	-
TGTGCCAGCAGCTTGCACGTCAGGATCCGACTAGCCTCCATAGAGACCCAGTACTTC	CASSLHVRIRLASIETQYF	TRBV5-6	TRBJ2-5	-	TRBD2
TGTGCCAGCAGCAATGACCGGGACAATGACTACGAGCAGTACTTC	CASSNDRDNDYEQYF	TRBV21-1	TRBJ2-7	once	-
TGTGCCACCCGAGGCGGGGGGCCCACAGATACGCAGTATTTT	CATRGGGPTDTQYF	TRBV10-3	TRBJ2-3	-	TRBD2
TGTGCCAGCAGCTTAAGGGGCCTAGCGGGACCAACCAATGAGCAGTTCTTC	CASSLRGLAGPTNEQFF	TRBV11-3	TRBJ2-1	-	TRBD2
TGTGCCAGCAGCTTGCGGACAGGGTATAAAGAGACCCAGTACTTC	CASSLRTGYKETQYF	TRBV7-7	TRBJ2-5	-	TRBD1
TGTGCCAGTAGTATTGGACAGGGGGCTGAAGCTTTCTTT	CASSIGQGAEAFF	TRBV19	TRBJ1-1	-	TRBD1
TGTGCCAGCAGTGAATCCCCCCCGGGGGGGGCTGGAAACACCATATATTTT	CASSESPPGGAGNTIYF	TRBV2	TRBJ1-3	-	-
TGTGCCAGCAGCGCGGGGGTCTCCTACAATGAGCAGTTCTTC	CASSAGVSYNEQFF	TRBV27	TRBJ2-1	-	TRBD2
TGTGCCAGCAGCGATAAGGTCGGCGGGGGCTCCTACGAGCAGTACTTC	CASSDKVGGGSYEQYF	TRBV7-9	TRBJ2-7	once	TRBD2
TGCAGCGTTGAATTCGCGGACAGCCAAGAGACCCAGTACTTC	CSVEFADSQETQYF	TRBV29-1	TRBJ2-5	-	-